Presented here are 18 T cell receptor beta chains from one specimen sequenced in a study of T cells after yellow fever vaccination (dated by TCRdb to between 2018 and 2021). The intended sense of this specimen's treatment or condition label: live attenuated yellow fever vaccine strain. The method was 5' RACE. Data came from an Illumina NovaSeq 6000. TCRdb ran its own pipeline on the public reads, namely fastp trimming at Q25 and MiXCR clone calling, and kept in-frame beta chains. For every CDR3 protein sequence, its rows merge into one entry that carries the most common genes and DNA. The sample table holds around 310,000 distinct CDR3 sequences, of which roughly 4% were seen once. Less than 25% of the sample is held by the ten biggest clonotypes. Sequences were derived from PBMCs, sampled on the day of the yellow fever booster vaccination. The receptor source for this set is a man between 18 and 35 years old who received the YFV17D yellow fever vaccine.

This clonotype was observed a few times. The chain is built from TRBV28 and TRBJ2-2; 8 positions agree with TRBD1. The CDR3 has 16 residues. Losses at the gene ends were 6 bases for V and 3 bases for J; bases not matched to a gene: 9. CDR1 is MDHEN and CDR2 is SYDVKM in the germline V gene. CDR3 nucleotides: TGTGCCAGCAGCCAACCGGGACAGGTGTACACCGGGGAGCTGTTTTTT. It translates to CASSQPGQVYTGELFF.

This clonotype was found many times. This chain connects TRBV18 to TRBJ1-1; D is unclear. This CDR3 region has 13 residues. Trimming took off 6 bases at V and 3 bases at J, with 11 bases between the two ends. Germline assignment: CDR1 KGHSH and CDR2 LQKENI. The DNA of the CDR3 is TGTGCCAGCTCCCCCGGGTGGGACACTGAAGCTTTCTTT. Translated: CASSPGWDTEAFF.

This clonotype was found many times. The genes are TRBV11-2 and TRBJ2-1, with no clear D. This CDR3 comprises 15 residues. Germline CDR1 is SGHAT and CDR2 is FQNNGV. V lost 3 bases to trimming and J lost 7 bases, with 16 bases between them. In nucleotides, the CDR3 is TGTGCCAGCAGCTTTCACACCCTCTCACGAAATGAGCAGTTCTTC. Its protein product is CASSFHTLSRNEQFF.

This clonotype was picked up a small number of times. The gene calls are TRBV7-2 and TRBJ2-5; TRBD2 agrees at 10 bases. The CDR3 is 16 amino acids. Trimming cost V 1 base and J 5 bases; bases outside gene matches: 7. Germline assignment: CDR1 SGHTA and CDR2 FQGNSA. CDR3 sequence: CASSLGSGGARETQYF. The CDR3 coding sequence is TGTGCCAGCAGCTTAGGCAGCGGGGGGGCCCGGGAGACCCAGTACTTC.

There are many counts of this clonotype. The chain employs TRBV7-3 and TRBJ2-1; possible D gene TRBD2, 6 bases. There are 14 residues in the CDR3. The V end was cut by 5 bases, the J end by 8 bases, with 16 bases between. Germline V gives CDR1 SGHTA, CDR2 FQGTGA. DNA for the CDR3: TGTGCCAGCAGCCTCTCGCCCTCGGGGGATGAGCAGTTCTTC. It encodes CASSLSPSGDEQFF.

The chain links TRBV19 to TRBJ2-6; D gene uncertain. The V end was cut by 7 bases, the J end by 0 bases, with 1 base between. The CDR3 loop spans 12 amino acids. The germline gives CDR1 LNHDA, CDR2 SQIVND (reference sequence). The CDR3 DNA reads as TGTGCCAGTAACTCTGGGGCCAACGTCCTGACTTTC. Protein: CASNSGANVLTF. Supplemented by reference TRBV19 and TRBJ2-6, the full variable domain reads DGGITQSPKYLFRKEGQNVTLSCEQNLNHDAMYWYRQDPGQGLRLIYYSQIVNDFQKGDIAEGYSVSREKKESFPLTVTSAQKNPTAFYLCASNSGANVLTFGAGSRLTVL.

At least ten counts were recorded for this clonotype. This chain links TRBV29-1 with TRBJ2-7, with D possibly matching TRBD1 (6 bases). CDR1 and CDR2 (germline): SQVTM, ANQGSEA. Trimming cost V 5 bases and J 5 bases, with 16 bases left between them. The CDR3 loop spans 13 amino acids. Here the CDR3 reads CSVTPTGINEQYF. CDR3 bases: TGCAGCGTTACACCCACAGGGATCAACGAGCAGTACTTC.

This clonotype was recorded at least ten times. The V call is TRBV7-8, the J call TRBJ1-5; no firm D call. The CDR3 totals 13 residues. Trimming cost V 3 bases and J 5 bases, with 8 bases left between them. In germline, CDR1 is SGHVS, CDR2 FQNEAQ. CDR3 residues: CASSFLRDQPQHF. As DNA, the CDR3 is TGTGCCAGCAGCTTTTTGAGGGATCAGCCCCAGCATTTT. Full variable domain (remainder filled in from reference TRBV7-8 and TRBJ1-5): GAGVSQSPRYKVAKRGQDVALRCDPISGHVSLFWYQQALGQGPEFLTYFQNEAQLDKSGLPSDRFFAERPEGSVSTLKIQRTQQEDSAVYLCASSFLRDQPQHFGDGTRLSIL.

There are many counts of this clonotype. In nucleotides, the CDR3 is TGCGCCAGCAGCTTGTATCCCCAGGGGGACTATGGCTACACCTTC. This gives the protein CASSLYPQGDYGYTF. The rearrangement joins TRBV5-1 to TRBJ1-2; 7 bases agree with TRBD1. This CDR3 is 15 amino acids long. The ends lost 1 base at V and 3 bases at J; junction bases unmatched: 6. Germline CDR1 SGHRS, CDR2 YFSETQ.

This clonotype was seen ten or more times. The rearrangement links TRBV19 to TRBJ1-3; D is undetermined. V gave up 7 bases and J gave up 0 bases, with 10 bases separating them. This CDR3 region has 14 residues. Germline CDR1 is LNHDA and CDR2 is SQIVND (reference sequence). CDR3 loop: CASTPGSSGNTIYF. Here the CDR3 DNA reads TGTGCCAGTACCCCGGGGAGCTCTGGAAACACCATATATTTT.

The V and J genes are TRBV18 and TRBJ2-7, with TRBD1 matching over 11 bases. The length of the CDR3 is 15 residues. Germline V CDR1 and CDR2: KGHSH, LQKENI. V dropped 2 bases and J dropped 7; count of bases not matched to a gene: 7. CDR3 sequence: CASSPEDRGRREQYF. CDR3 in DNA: TGTGCCAGCTCACCAGAGGACAGGGGGCGCAGGGAGCAGTACTTC.

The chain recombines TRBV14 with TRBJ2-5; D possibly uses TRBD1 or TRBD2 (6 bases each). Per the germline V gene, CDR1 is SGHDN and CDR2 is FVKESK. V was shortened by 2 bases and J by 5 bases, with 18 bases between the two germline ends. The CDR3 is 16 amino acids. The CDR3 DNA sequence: TGTGCCAGCAGCCAAAGTCAGAAAACCGGGGGCGAGACCCAGTACTTC. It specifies CASSQSQKTGGETQYF.

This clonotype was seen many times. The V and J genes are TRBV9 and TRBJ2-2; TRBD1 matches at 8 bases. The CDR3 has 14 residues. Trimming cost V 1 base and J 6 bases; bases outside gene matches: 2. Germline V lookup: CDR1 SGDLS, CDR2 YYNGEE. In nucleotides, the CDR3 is TGTGCCAGCAGCGTAACACAGGGGGCCGGGGAGCTGTTTTTT. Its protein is CASSVTQGAGELFF.

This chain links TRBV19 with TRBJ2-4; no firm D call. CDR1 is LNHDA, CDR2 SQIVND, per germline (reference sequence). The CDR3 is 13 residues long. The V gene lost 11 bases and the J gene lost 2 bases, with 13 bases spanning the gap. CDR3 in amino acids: CACGVATKNIQYF. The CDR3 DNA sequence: TGTGCCTGCGGCGTGGCAACCAAAAACATTCAGTACTTC.

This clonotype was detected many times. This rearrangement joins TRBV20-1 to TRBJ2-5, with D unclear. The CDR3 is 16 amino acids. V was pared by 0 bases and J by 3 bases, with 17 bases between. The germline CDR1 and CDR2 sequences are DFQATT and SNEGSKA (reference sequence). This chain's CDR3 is CSARDHSALPEETQYF. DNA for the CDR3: TGCAGTGCTAGAGATCACTCCGCACTACCCGAAGAGACCCAGTACTTC.

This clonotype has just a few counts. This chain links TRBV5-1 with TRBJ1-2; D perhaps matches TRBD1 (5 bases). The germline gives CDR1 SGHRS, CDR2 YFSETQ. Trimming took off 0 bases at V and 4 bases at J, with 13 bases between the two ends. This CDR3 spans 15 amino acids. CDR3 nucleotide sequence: TGCGCCAGCAGCTTGGCATCGGGGCCGGGCTATGGCTACACCTTC. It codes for CASSLASGPGYGYTF.

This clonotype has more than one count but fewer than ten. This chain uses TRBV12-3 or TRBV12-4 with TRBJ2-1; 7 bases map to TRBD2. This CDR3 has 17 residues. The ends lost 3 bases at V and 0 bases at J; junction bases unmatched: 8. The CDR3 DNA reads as TGTGCCAGCAGTTTTGGGGGGGACCAGAACTCCTACAATGAGCAGTTCTTC. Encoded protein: CASSFGGDQNSYNEQFF.

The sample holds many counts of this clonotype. CDR3: CASGWGFVNTEAFF. CDR3 in DNA: TGTGCCAGCGGTTGGGGGTTCGTCAACACTGAAGCTTTCTTT. The chain recombines TRBV7-9 with TRBJ1-1, with a tentative D call TRBD1 (5 bases). V shed 8 bases and J shed 2 bases, with 15 bases lying between them. Germline CDR1 is SEHNR and CDR2 is FQNEAQ (reference sequence). The CDR3 is 14 amino acids.